This T cell receptor beta chain was sequenced during a study of T cell responses to AZD1222 COVID-19 vaccine. About this clone itself: Its specificity is not known.

Study-level results: A rise in Spike-specific TCR breadth and depth followed two AZD1222 doses. Spike-spanning, vaccine-associated CD4 TCRs were dominant at 160-218 and 743-854.

Method: immunoSEQ multiplex PCR; TCRdb's copy keeps in-frame clones and lacks some. The sample carries about 150,000 clones, 94% recorded once. CDR1 is MNHEY, CDR2 SVGAGI, per germline. V trimming: 8 bases; J trimming: 4 bases; junction bases outside the gene matches: 9. The CDR3 has 15 residues. This sample comprised peripheral blood, obtained on day 0 of AZD1222 vaccination. This chain uses TRBV6-5 with TRBJ2-5; 11 bases agree with TRBD2. This TCR derives from an adult in good health. The DNA of the CDR3 is TGTGCCAGCCAAGTAGCGGGGGGGGTAACAGAGACCCAGTACTTC. Translation: CASQVAGGVTETQYF.